The subject of this entry is one TCR beta chain. This record comes from a study of radiotherapy plus CTLA-4 blockade in lung cancer. Germline V gene sequence: CDR1 ENHRY, CDR2 SYGVKD. Between the trimmed V and J ends, which lost 9 bases and 4 bases, there was a span of 16 bases. The CDR3 sequence is 14 residues long. The assay was immunoSEQ multiplex PCR, and TCRdb's table has in-frame clones only and misses some. The data show approximately 34,000 clones, with roughly 70% seen just once and under 4.5% held by the top ten. People whose metastatic non-small-cell lung cancer was chemo-refractory got focal radiation along with CTLA-4 blockade by ipilimumab.

This clonotype originated in a human donor with non-small cell lung cancer who had stable disease on radiotherapy plus ipilimumab. The sequences come from peripheral blood, collected from a patient treated with radiotherapy plus ipilimumab. The chain couples TRBV10-3 to TRBJ1-3; D unclear. DNA for the CDR3: TGTGCCATTGAGGACCGAGACAAAGGAAACACCATATATTTT. Its protein is CAIEDRDKGNTIYF.